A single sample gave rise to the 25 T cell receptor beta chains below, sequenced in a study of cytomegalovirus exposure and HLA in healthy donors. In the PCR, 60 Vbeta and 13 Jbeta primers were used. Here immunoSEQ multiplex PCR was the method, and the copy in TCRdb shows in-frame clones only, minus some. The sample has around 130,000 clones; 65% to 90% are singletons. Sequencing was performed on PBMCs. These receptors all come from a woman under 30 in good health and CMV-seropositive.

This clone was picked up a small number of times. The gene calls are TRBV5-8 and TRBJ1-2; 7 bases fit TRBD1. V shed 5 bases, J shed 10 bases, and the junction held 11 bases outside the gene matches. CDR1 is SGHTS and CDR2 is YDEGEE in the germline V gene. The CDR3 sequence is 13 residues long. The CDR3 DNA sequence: TGTGCCAGCAGGGTAGCAGGGGGTTTGGTCTACACCTTC. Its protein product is CASRVAGGLVYTF.

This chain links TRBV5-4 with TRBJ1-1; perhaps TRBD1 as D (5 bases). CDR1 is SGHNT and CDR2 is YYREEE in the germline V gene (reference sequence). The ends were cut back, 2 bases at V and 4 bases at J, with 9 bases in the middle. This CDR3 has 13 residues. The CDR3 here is CASSLDSFTEAFF. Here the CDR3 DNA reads TGTGCCAGCAGCTTAGACAGTTTCACTGAAGCTTTCTTT.

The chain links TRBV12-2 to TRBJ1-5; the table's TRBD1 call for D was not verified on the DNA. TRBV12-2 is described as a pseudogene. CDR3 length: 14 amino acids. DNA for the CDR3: TGTGCAAGTCGCCCTCAATCAGGGCCCCAGCCCCAGCATTTT. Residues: CASRPQSGPQPQHF.

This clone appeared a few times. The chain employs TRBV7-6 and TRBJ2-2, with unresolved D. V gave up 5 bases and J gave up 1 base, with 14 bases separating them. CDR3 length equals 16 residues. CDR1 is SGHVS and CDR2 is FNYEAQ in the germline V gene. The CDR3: CASSPMILGNTGELFF. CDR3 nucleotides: TGTGCCAGCAGCCCCATGATCCTCGGGAACACCGGGGAGCTGTTTTTT.

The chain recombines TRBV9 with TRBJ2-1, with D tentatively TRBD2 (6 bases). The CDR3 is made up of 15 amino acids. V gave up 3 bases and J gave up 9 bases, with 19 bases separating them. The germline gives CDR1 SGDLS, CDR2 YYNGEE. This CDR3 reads CASSAILAAPPEQFF. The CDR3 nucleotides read TGTGCCAGCAGCGCGATTTTAGCGGCCCCACCTGAGCAGTTCTTC.

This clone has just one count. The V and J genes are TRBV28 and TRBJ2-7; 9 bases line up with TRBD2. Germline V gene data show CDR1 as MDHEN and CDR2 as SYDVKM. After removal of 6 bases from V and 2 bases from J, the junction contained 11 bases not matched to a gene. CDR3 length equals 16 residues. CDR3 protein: CASRHALAGLTYEQYF. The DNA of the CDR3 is TGTGCCAGCAGGCATGCCCTAGCGGGGCTTACCTACGAGCAGTACTTC.

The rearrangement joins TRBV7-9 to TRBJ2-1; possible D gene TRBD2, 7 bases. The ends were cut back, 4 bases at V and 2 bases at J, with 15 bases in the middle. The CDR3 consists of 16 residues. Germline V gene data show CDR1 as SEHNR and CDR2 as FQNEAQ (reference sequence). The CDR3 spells CASSSSTGGAYNEQFF. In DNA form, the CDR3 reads TGTGCCAGCAGCTCCTCAACGGGGGGCGCCTACAATGAGCAGTTCTTC.

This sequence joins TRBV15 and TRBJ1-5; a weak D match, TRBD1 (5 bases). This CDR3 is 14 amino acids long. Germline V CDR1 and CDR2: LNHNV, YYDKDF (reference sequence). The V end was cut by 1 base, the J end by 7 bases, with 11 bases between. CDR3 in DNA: TGTGCCACCAGCAGAGGCGGGACGGAGCAGCCCCAGCATTTT. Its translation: CATSRGGTEQPQHF.

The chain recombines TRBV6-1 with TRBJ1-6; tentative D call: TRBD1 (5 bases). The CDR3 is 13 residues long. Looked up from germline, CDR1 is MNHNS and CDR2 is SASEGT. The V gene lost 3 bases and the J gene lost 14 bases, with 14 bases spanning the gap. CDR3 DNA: TGTGCCAGCAGTGACGCCGGACAAAGGTCCCTCCACTTT. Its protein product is CASSDAGQRSLHF.

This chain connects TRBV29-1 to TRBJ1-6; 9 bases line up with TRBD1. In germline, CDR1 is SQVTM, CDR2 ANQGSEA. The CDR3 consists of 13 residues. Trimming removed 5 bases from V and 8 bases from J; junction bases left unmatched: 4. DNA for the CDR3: TGCAGCGTTAGACAGGGGGATTATTCACCCCTCCACTTT. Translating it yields CSVRQGDYSPLHF.

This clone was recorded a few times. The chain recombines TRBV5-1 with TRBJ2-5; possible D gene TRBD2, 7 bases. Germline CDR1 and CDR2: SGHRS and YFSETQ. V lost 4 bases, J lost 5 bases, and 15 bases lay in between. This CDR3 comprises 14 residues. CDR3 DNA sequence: TGCGCCAGCAGCGTGCGGCGGGGGCAGGAGACCCAGTACTTC. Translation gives CASSVRRGQETQYF.

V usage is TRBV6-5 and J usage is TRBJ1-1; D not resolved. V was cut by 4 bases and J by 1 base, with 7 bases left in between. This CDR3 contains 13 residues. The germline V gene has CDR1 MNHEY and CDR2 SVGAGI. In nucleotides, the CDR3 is TGTGCCAGCAGTTTACGGGGGAACACTGAAGCTTTCTTT. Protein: CASSLRGNTEAFF.

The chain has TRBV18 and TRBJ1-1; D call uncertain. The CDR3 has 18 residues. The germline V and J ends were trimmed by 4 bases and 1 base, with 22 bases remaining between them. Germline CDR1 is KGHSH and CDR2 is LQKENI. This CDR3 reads CASSRRTAYEGGNTEAFF. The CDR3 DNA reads TGTGCCAGCTCACGACGGACGGCTTACGAGGGTGGGAACACTGAAGCTTTCTTT.

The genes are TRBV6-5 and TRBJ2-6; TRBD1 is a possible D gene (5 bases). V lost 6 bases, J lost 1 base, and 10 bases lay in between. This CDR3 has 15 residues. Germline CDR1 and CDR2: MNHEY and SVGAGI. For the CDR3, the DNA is TGTGCCAGCAGAACACAGGCATCTGGGGCCAACGTCCTGACTTTC. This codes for CASRTQASGANVLTF.

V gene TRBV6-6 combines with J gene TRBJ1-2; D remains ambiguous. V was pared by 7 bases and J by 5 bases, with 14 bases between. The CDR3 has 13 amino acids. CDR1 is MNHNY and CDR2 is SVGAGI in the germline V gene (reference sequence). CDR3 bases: TGTGCCAGCACCTGGGGAGCAGTTTATGGCTACACCTTC. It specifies CASTWGAVYGYTF.

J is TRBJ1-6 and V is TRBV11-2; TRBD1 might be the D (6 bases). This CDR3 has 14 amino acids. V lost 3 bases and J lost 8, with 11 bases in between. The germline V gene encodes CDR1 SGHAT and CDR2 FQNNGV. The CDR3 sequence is CASSFRGGYSPLHF. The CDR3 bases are TGTGCCAGCAGCTTTAGGGGGGGATATTCACCCCTCCACTTT.

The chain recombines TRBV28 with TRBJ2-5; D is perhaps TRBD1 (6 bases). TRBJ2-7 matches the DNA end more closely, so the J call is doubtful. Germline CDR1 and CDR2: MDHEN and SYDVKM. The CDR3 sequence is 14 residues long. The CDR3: CASQFTGFAYEQYF. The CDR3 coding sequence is TGTGCCAGCCAGTTTACAGGGTTTGCCTACGAGCAGTACTTC.

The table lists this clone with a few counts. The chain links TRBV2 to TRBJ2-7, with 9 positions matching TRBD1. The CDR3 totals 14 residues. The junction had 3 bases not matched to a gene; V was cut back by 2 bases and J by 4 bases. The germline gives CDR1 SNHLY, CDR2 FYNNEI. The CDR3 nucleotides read TGTGCCAGCAGTGAAACAGGGGGCACTTACGAGCAGTACTTC. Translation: CASSETGGTYEQYF.

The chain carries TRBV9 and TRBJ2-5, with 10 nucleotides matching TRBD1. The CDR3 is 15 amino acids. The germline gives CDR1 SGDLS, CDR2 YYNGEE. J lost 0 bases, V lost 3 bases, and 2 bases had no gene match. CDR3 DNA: TGTGCCAGCAGCGAGGGGACAGGGGACCAAGAGACCCAGTACTTC. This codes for CASSEGTGDQETQYF.

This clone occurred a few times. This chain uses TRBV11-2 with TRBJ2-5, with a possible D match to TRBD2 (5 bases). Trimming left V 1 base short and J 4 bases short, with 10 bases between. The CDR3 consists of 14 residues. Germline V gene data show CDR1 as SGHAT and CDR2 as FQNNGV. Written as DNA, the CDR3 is TGTGCCAGCAGCTTAGTAGGAGGACCAGAGACCCAGTACTTC. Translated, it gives CASSLVGGPETQYF.

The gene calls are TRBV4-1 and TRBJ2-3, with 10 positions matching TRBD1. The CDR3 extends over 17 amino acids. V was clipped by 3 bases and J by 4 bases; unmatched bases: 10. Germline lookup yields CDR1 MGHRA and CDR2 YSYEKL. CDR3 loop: CASSQDRQGAGADTQYF. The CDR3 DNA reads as TGCGCCAGCAGCCAGGACCGACAGGGGGCGGGCGCAGATACGCAGTATTTT.

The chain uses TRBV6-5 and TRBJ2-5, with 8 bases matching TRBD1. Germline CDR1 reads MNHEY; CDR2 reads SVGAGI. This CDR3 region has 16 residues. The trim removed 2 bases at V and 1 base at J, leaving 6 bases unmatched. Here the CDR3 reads CASSYTWTGSQETQYF. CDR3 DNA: TGTGCCAGCAGTTACACTTGGACAGGGAGCCAAGAGACCCAGTACTTC.

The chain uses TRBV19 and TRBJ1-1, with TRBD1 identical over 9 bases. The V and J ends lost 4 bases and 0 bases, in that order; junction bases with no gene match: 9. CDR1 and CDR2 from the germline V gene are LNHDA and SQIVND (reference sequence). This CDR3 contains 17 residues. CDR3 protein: CASSRGQGTYMNTEAFF. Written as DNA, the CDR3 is TGTGCCAGTAGTAGAGGACAGGGGACTTACATGAACACTGAAGCTTTCTTT.

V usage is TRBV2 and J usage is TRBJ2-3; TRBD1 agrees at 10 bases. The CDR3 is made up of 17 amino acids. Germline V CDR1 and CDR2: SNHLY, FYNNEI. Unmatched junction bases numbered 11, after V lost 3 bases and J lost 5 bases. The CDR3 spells CASSEKRGTGAGDTQYF. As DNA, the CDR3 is TGTGCCAGCAGTGAGAAGAGGGGGACAGGGGCAGGAGATACGCAGTATTTT. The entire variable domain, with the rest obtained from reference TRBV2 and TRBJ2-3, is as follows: EPEVTQTPSHQVTQMGQEVILRCVPISNHLYFYWYRQILGQKVEFLVSFYNNEISEKSEIFDDQFSVERPDGSNFTLKIRSTKLEDSAMYFCASSEKRGTGAGDTQYFGPGTRLTVL.

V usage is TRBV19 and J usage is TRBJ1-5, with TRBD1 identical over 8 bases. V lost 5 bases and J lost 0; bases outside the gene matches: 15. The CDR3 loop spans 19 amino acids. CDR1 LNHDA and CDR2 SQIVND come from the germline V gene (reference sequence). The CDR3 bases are TGTGCCAGTAGTTTTCCGGGACAGGTAATGGGGAATAGCAATCAGCCCCAGCATTTT. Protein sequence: CASSFPGQVMGNSNQPQHF.